This TCR beta chain was identified during a study of blood T cell repertoires in COVID-19 (TCRdb year 2020). At the level of the whole study: Samples covering the acute and convalescent phases of COVID-19 were provided by collaborators in the United States, Italy and Spain. The prospective study material was composed of cDNA or gDNA derived from T cells, B-cell-depleted T cells, or PBMCs. Subjects who had been exposed to COVID-19, were actively infected with it, or had recovered from it provided the deeply sampled blood TCRbeta repertoires that made up the dataset. A freely available public database, intended as a resource for researchers studying the immune response to SARS-CoV-2, is where the repertoires were released. Samples came from the ongoing ImmuneRACE study (first 160 participants) plus 1,254 subjects from 6 global collaborators. The sample metadata nearly always contained a de-identified subject ID, COVID-19 status, age in years and sex. Where available, HLA class I and class II types were obtained from metadata supplied by the sample provider rather than from assay-based typing. Overall results and qualifications from the work: Clinical and demographic metadata were provided uncurated, with the amount varying by source and participant.

Each collaborating institution followed its own protocols to collect whole blood in K2EDTA tubes. For TCRbeta analysis, collaborator samples were shipped as frozen whole blood, as isolated PBMCs, or as DNA extracted from either sample type. TCRbeta CDR3 regions were amplified from genomic DNA by means of the immunoSEQ Assay, a bias-controlled multiplex PCR. On the authors' methods: Nucleated cell counts per sample were estimated from amplification of reference gene primers within the assay. To quantify the absolute abundance of each unique TCRbeta CDR3 rearrangement, sequence reads were collapsed and filtered. For each sample, productive Simpson clonality was calculated by taking the square root of Simpson's diversity index across productive rearrangements. TCRdb's version of the immuneACCESS table is confined to in-frame rearrangements and falls short of the full clone set. An unresolved V gene accounts for under half of the shortfall where checked; the remainder is of unknown origin. The D gene and trimming were derived from the DNA, and the V and J assignments and clone size from that table. The sample data list 150,000 or so clones, and around four fifths of these were observed just once. About 20% of the sample is taken by the ten largest.

Note on this clone: What antigen it recognizes has not been identified. There are no base qualities to consult, and no much larger clone falls within one base.

The sample consisted of peripheral blood. The TCR originated in an elderly woman with acute or convalescent COVID-19.

In nucleotides, the sequence is TGTGCCAGCAGCTTAGTCGGGAGTAGCGGGAATAACCTCGCCGGGGAGCTGTTTTTT. Translated, it gives CASSLVGSSGNNLAGELFF. The rearrangement combines TRBV7-6 with TRBJ2-2; 8 of the junction bases match TRBD2. Via the germline V gene, CDR1 is SGHVS and CDR2 FNYEAQ. Compared with germline, V lacks 1 base and J lacks 6 bases; bases without a gene match: 16. Including cysteine and phenylalanine, the CDR3 has 19 amino acids. Of all the DNA, just the CDR3 is kept, 57 bases in frame from base 1. Joined to the reference TRBV7-6 and TRBJ2-2 proteins, this CDR3 gives the full variable domain: GAGVSQSPRYKVTKRGQDVALRCDPISGHVSLYWYRQALGQGPEFLTYFNYEAQQDKSGLPNDRFSAERPEGSISTLTIQRTEQRDSAMYRCASSLVGSSGNNLAGELFFGEGSRLTVL.